This T cell receptor (beta chain) originates from a study of CD8+CD57+ T cells in acquired aplastic anemia. Study information: Sorted CD4+ and CD8+ cells yielded DNA averaging around 3.2 ug. Healthy donor sequencing depth: around 10 million CD4+, roughly 12 million CD8+ reads.

Study findings and constraints: Levels of CD8+ Simpson's diversity were not significantly distinct in patients versus controls. Between patients and controls, about 30 CD8+ CDR3 sequences were found in common.

In germline, CDR1 is ENHRY, CDR2 SYGVKD. This CDR3 comprises 14 residues. The V end lost 5 bases, the J end lost 5 bases, and 10 bases lay between the germline ends. In its sample, this clonotype was seen a few times. Its antigen is as yet unknown. Genomic DNA constituted the template upon which TCR beta VDJ and CDR3 profiling was performed. Each CDR3 protein is one row after TCRdb ran MiXCR on the reads. The sample carries fewer than 200,000 distinct CDR3 sequences, around 40% recorded once. The TCR sequence derives from a human donor in good health. Sequenced: sorted CD4+, CD8+, or CD8+CD57+ T cells (not recorded which) from PBMCs. The chain has TRBV10-3 and TRBJ1-6, with a weak D call TRBD1 (5 bases). The CDR3 loop is CAISPGQDNSPLHF. In nucleotides, the CDR3 is TGTGCCATCAGTCCTGGACAAGATAATTCACCCCTCCACTTT.